These 2 T cell receptor beta chains were all obtained from the same sample, sequenced in a study of cytotoxic CD8 clonotypes in ibrutinib-treated CLL. TCRdb keeps only in-frame clones here, not all; method: immunoSEQ multiplex PCR. The top ten hold under 8% of the sample, which has fewer than 400,000 clones, roughly 67% seen once. The sequencing here drew on PBMCs, taken after 36 months of ibrutinib treatment. Every receptor here comes from a human donor with chronic lymphocytic leukemia.

There are a few counts of this clone. V usage is TRBV2 and J usage is TRBJ2-7; 8 nucleotides match TRBD2. Unmatched junction bases numbered 9, after V lost 3 bases and J lost 5 bases. Germline V gene lookup returns CDR1 SNHLY and CDR2 FYNNEI. There are 15 residues in the CDR3. For the CDR3, the DNA is TGTGCCAGCAGTGATTCGGGACTAGTATTCCACGAGCAGTACTTC. It is translated as CASSDSGLVFHEQYF.

V gene TRBV2 combines with J gene TRBJ2-7; 7 nucleotides line up with TRBD1. V lost 10 bases and J lost 3; bases outside the gene matches: 12. Per germline, CDR1 SNHLY and CDR2 FYNNEI. The CDR3 spans 14 residues. Here the CDR3 DNA reads TGTGCCATACAGAGTAGGACAGGATACTACGAGCAGTACTTC. It specifies CAIQSRTGYYEQYF.